The present entry profiles one TCR beta chain with its context. Antigen unknown. Method: immunoSEQ multiplex PCR; TCRdb's copy keeps in-frame clones and lacks some. The sample carries over 15,000 clones, about four fifths recorded once. The data are from a study of chemoradiotherapy in HPV16-positive cancers. The study, taken as a whole, reports: Candidate HPV-specific clones and E7-related TCR motifs grew in tumor during treatment.

The germline CDR1 and CDR2 sequences are MNHEY and SVGAGI. Trimming at V came to 6 bases and at J to 14 bases, leaving 3 bases not matched to a gene. The CDR3 runs to 12 residues. This TCR was sampled from a human donor with HPV-associated anogenital cancer. The chain employs TRBV6-5 and TRBJ2-1, with 14 positions matching TRBD2. This specimen was collected from a patient who underwent chemoradiotherapy. CDR3 amino acids: CASSGTSGGKFF. CDR3 nucleotides: TGTGCCAGCAGCGGGACTAGCGGGGGAAAGTTCTTC.